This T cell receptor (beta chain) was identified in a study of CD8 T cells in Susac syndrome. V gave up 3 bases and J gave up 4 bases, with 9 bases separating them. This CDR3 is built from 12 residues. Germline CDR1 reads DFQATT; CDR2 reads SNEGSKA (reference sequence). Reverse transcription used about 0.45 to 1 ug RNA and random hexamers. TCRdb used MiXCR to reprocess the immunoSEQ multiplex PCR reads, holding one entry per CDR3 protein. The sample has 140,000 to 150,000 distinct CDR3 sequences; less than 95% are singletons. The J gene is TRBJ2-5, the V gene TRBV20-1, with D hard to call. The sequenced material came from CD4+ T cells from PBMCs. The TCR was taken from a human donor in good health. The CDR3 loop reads CSASLPGETQYF. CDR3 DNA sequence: TGCAGTGCTAGCCTCCCAGGAGAGACCCAGTACTTC.